These T cell receptor beta chains were read from a single sample in a study of blood T cell repertoires in COVID-19. Generated by immunoSEQ multiplex PCR, the TCRdb table keeps only in-frame clones and is missing some. The sample shows about 130,000 clones, just over 75% of them seen only once. Sequenced sample: peripheral blood. The receptors derive from a human donor in a cohort sampled during active COVID-19. CDR3s include the opening cysteine and the closing phenylalanine or tryptophan. The D gene is left open where the match is weak. Size values are once, few and many counts, or a class for expanded clones, and some rows have none.

D: NA; size: NA; J: TRBJ2-7; V: TRBV30; DNA: TGTGCCTGGAGTGTGGCACTAAGCTCCTACGAGCAGTACTTC; CDR3: CAWSVALSSYEQYF
D: NA; size: NA; J: TRBJ2-3; V: TRBV7-8; DNA: TGTGCCAGCAGCTCCCAGGAACACACAGATACGCAGTATTTT; CDR3: CASSSQEHTDTQYF
D: TRBD1; size: NA; J: TRBJ2-6; V: TRBV2; DNA: TGTGCCAGCACCCCGGACAGGGGCCTCGGTGGGGCCAACGTCCTGACTTTC; CDR3: CASTPDRGLGGANVLTF
D: NA; size: few; J: TRBJ2-7; V: TRBV27; DNA: TGTGCCAGCAGCCTAGGATCCCCGGGGGACGAGCAGTACTTC; CDR3: CASSLGSPGDEQYF
D: TRBD1; size: NA; J: TRBJ2-3; V: TRBV5-6; DNA: TGTGCCAGCAGCTTGGAGGGACAGGGTGGAGATACGCAGTATTTT; CDR3: CASSLEGQGGDTQYF
D: TRBD2; size: NA; J: TRBJ2-7; V: TRBV28; DNA: TGTGCCAGCAGTTACGCTAGCGGGGGGGCCAACGAGCAGTACTTC; CDR3: CASSYASGGANEQYF
D: TRBD1; size: NA; J: TRBJ2-5; V: TRBV29-1; DNA: TGCAGCGTTGCTACGACAGGGGCCGTCTTGAGGGAGACCCAGTACTTC; CDR3: CSVATTGAVLRETQYF
D: NA; size: once; J: TRBJ2-2; V: TRBV9; DNA: TGTGCCAGCAGCGTAGCCCCCCAGCGATTGGGGCCCGGGGAGCTGTTTTTT; CDR3: CASSVAPQRLGPGELFF
D: TRBD1; size: NA; J: TRBJ1-3; V: TRBV4-2; DNA: TGTGCCAGCAGCCAAGAACAGGGGAGCTCTGGAAACACCATATATTTT; CDR3: CASSQEQGSSGNTIYF
D: NA; size: once; J: TRBJ2-7; V: TRBV6-5; DNA: TGTGCCAGCAGCTCAGGGGCAGGGGACTCCTACGAGCAGTACTTC; CDR3: CASSSGAGDSYEQYF
D: NA; size: NA; J: TRBJ1-2; V: TRBV11-2; DNA: TGTGCCAGCAGCTCCCCTTTAGTGGCAGGGGAAGGCTACACCTTC; CDR3: CASSSPLVAGEGYTF
D: NA; size: NA; J: TRBJ1-5; V: TRBV30; DNA: TGTGCCTGGAGCACGGGCGGGGGCGGCTTCAATCAGCCCCAGCATTTT; CDR3: CAWSTGGGGFNQPQHF
D: TRBD1; size: NA; J: TRBJ2-1; V: TRBV10-1; DNA: TGCGCCAGCAGTCCTGGCGGGACAGGGCTATCTGAGCAGTTCTTC; CDR3: CASSPGGTGLSEQFF
D: NA; size: NA; J: TRBJ1-1; V: TRBV11-2; DNA: TGTGCCAGCAGCTCATTTACTGAAGCTTTCTTT; CDR3: CASSSFTEAFF
D: NA; size: NA; J: TRBJ1-2; V: TRBV5-1; DNA: TGCGCCAGCAGCTTGGTGGGGAACCAGGGGACCTATGGCTACACCTTC; CDR3: CASSLVGNQGTYGYTF
D: NA; size: NA; J: TRBJ2-5; V: TRBV11-2; DNA: TGTGCCAGCAGCTTACAGGACTGGGAGACCCAGTACTTC; CDR3: CASSLQDWETQYF
D: NA; size: NA; J: TRBJ1-1; V: TRBV10-2; DNA: TGCGCCAGCAGTGTTGGGAGGAACACTGAAGCTTTCTTT; CDR3: CASSVGRNTEAFF
D: TRBD1; size: NA; J: TRBJ1-2; V: TRBV30; DNA: TGTGCCTGTCGACAGGGGGCAGGTGGCTACACCTTC; CDR3: CACRQGAGGYTF
D: NA; size: NA; J: TRBJ1-3; V: TRBV6-5; DNA: TGTGCCAGCAGTTACGGGACACCTATCTCTGGAAACACCATATATTTT; CDR3: CASSYGTPISGNTIYF
D: NA; size: NA; J: TRBJ2-7; V: TRBV5-1; DNA: TGCGCCAGTAGGGGATCTCACGAGCAGTACTTC; CDR3: CASRGSHEQYF
D: NA; size: NA; J: TRBJ1-5; V: TRBV5-1; DNA: TGCGCCAGCAGCTTGGGAAGGGGTTCGAATCAGCCCCAGCATTTT; CDR3: CASSLGRGSNQPQHF
D: NA; size: once; J: TRBJ1-2; V: TRBV28; DNA: TGTGCCAGCAGTTTATCAGGCGCTTCTTATGGCTACACCTTC; CDR3: CASSLSGASYGYTF
D: NA; size: NA; J: TRBJ2-5; V: TRBV7-2; DNA: TGTGCCAGCAGCTTAGTGCACGGGGTCGAGACCCAGTACTTC; CDR3: CASSLVHGVETQYF
D: NA; size: NA; J: TRBJ2-7; V: TRBV11-2; DNA: TGTGCCAGCAGCGCGCTACTTGTATCCTACGAGCAGTACTTC; CDR3: CASSALLVSYEQYF
D: TRBD1; size: NA; J: TRBJ1-1; V: TRBV9; DNA: TGTGCCAGCAGCGTAGCCGCGCAGGGGGTCACTGAAGCTTTCTTT; CDR3: CASSVAAQGVTEAFF
D: NA; size: NA; J: TRBJ1-6; V: TRBV6-1; DNA: TGTGCCAGCAGTGAGCTTTCGCAGTATAATAATTCACCCCTCCACTTT; CDR3: CASSELSQYNNSPLHF
D: TRBD2; size: few; J: TRBJ2-3; V: TRBV3-1/TRBV3-2; DNA: TGTGCCAGCAGCCTCCTTAACGGGGGGGCGCCTTCAGATACGCAGTATTTT; CDR3: CASSLLNGGAPSDTQYF
D: NA; size: NA; J: TRBJ2-5; V: TRBV3-1/TRBV3-2; DNA: TGTGCCAGCAGCCAAGTGGGGCAGGGGCGTGAAGAGACCCAGTACTTC; CDR3: CASSQVGQGREETQYF
D: NA; size: NA; J: TRBJ2-1; V: TRBV6-1; DNA: TGTGCCAGCAGTGAAAGAGAGCTAGCGAGGCATGAGCAGTTCTTC; CDR3: CASSERELARHEQFF
D: TRBD1; size: once; J: TRBJ1-1; V: TRBV6-5; DNA: TGTGCCAGCAGTCTCTACGGGACAGGGTACACTGAAGCTTTCTTT; CDR3: CASSLYGTGYTEAFF
D: TRBD2; size: NA; J: TRBJ2-6; V: TRBV27; DNA: TGTGCCAGCAGTTTAGGGCGGGGGGTTGGGGCCAACGTCCTGACTTTC; CDR3: CASSLGRGVGANVLTF
D: TRBD1; size: NA; J: TRBJ1-2; V: TRBV10-3; DNA: TGTGCCATCAGTAACCCCGGGACAGGGGGCGCTTTAAACTATGGCTACACCTTC; CDR3: CAISNPGTGGALNYGYTF
D: NA; size: once; J: TRBJ1-2; V: TRBV4-1; DNA: TGCGCCAGCAGCCAAGAGCGGGGGAACTATGGCTACACCTTC; CDR3: CASSQERGNYGYTF
D: TRBD2; size: few; J: TRBJ2-2; V: TRBV4-2; DNA: TGTGCCAGCAGCCAAGATTTCGTCGGCGGGGGGGCGGCCGGGGAGCTGTTTTTT; CDR3: CASSQDFVGGGAAGELFF
D: NA; size: NA; J: TRBJ2-5; V: TRBV24-1; DNA: TGTGCCACGGAGGACTCCCGGTCGGAGACCCAGTACTTC; CDR3: CATEDSRSETQYF
D: NA; size: NA; J: TRBJ2-2; V: TRBV7-6; DNA: TGTGCCAGCAGCCCTTCGGGACTGTACATCGGGGAGCTGTTTTTT; CDR3: CASSPSGLYIGELFF